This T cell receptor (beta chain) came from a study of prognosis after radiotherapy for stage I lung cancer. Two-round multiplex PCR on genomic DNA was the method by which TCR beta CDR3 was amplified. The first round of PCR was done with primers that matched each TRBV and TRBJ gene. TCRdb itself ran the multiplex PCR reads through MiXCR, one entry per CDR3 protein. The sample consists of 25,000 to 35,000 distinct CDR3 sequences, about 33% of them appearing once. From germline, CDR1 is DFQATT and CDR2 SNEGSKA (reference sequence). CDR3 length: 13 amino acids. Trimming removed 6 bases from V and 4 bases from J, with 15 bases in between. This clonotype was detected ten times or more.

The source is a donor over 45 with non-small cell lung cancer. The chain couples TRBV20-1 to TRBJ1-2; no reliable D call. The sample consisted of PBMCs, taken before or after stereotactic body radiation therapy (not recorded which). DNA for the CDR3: TGCAGTGCCCACCTCGGCAGCCTCTATGGCTACACCTTC. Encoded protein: CSAHLGSLYGYTF.